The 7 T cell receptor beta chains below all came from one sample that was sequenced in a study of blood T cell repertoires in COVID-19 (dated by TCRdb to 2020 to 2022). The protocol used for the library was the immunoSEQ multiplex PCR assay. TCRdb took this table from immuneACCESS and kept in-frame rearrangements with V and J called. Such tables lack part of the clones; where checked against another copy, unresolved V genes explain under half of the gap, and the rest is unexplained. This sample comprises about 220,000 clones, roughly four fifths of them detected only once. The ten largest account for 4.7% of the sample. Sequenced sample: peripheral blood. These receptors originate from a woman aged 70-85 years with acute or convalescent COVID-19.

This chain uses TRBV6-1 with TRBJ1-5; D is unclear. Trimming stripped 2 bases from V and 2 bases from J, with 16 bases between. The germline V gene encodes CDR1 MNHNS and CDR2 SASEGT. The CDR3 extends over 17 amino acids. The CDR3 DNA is TGTGCCAGCAGTGAAAGAGTTGAGGGTAGCGGCAATCAGCCCCAGCATTTT. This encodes CASSERVEGSGNQPQHF.

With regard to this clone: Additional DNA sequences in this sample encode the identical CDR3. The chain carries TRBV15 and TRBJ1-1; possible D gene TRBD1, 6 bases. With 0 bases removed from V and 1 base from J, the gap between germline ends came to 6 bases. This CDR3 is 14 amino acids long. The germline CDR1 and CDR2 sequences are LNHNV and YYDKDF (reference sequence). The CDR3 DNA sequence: TGTGCCACCAGCAGAGACAGGGGGAACACTGAAGCTTTCTTT. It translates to CATSRDRGNTEAFF. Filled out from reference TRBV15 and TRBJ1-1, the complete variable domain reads DAMVIQNPRYQVTQFGKPVTLSCSQTLNHNVMYWYQQKSSQAPKLLFHYYDKDFNNEADTPDNFQSRRPNTSFCFLDIRSPGLGDTAMYLCATSRDRGNTEAFFGQGTRLTVV.

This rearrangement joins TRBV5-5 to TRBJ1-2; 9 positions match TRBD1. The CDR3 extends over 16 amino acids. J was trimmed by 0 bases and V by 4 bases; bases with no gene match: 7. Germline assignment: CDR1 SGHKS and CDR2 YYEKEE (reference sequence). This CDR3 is CASSITGGPANYGYTF. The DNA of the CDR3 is TGTGCCAGCAGCATAACAGGGGGCCCAGCTAACTATGGCTACACCTTC.

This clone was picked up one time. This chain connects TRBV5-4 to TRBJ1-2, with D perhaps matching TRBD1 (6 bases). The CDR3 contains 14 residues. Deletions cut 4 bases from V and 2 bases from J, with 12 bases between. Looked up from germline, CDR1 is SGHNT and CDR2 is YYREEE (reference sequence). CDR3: CASSDPTGNYGYTF. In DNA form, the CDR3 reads TGTGCCAGCAGCGATCCCACAGGGAACTATGGCTACACCTTC.

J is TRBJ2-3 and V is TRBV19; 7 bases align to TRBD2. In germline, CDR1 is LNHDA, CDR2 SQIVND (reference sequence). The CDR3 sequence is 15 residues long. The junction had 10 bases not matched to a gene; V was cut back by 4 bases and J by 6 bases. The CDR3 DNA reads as TGTGCCAGTAGTACGACTAGCTTTGCGGGGGATACGCAGTATTTT. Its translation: CASSTTSFAGDTQYF.

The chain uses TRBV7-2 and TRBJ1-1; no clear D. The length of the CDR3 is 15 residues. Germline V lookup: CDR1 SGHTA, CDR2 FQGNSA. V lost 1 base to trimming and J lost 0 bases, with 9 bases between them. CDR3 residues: CASSLGSGMNTEAFF. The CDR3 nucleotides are TGTGCCAGCAGCTTAGGCTCCGGGATGAACACTGAAGCTTTCTTT.

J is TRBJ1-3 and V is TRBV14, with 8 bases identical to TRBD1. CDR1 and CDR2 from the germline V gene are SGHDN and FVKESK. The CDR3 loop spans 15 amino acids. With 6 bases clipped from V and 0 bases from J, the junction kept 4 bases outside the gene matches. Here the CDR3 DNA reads TGTGCCAGCAGTGGACAGGGAAACTCTGGAAACACCATATATTTT. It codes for CASSGQGNSGNTIYF.